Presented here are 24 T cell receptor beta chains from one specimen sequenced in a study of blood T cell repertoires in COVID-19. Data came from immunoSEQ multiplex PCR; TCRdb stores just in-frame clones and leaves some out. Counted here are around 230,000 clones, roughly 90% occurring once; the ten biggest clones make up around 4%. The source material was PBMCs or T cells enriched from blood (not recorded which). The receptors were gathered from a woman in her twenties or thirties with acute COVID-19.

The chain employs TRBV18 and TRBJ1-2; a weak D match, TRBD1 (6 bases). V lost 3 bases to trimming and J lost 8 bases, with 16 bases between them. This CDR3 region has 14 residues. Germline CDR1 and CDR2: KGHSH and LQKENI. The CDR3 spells CASSPGTPLGGYTF. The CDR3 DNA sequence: TGTGCCAGCTCACCTGGGACACCGCTTGGAGGCTACACCTTC.

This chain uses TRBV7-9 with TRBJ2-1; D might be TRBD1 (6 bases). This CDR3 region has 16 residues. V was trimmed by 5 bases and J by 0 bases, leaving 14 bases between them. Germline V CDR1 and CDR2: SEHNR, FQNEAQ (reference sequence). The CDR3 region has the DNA TGTGCCAGCAGCCCTGGGGGCAGGGGCTCCTACAATGAGCAGTTCTTC. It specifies CASSPGGRGSYNEQFF.

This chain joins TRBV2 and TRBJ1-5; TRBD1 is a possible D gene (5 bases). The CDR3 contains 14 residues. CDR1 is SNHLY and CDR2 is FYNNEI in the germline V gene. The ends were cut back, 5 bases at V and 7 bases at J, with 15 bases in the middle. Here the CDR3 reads CASSLTGNRQPQHF. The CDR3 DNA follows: TGTGCCAGCAGTCTAACAGGTAATCGCCAGCCCCAGCATTTT.

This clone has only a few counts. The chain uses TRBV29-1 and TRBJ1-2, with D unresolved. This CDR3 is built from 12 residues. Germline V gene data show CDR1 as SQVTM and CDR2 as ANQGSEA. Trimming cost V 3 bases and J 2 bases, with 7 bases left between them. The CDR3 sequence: CSVDPGNYGYTF. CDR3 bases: TGCAGCGTTGATCCGGGGAACTATGGCTACACCTTC.

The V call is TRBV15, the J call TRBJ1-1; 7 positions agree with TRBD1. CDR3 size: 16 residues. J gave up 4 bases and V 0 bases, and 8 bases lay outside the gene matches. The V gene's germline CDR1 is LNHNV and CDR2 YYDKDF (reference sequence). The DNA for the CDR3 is TGTGCCACCAGCAGAGATTTAAGGGGGCCGGGCACTGAAGCTTTCTTT. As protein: CATSRDLRGPGTEAFF.

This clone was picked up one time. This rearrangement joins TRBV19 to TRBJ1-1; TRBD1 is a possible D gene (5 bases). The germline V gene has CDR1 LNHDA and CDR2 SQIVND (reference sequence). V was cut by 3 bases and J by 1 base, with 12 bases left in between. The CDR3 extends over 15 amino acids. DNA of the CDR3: TGTGCCAGTAGTATCCCTAGACAGTCGAACACTGAAGCTTTCTTT. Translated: CASSIPRQSNTEAFF.

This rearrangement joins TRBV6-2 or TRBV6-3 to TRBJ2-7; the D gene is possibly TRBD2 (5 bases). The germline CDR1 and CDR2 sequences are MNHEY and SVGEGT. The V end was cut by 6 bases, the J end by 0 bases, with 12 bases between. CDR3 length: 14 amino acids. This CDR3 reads CASSFGVGSYEQYF. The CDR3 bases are TGTGCCAGCAGCTTCGGGGTAGGCTCCTACGAGCAGTACTTC.

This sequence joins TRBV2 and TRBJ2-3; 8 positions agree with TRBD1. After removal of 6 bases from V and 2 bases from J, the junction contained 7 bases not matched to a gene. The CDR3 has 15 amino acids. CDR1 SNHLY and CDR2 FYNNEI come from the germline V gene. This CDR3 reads CASRTDRGVTDTQYF. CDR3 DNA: TGTGCCAGCAGAACCGACAGGGGTGTCACAGATACGCAGTATTTT.

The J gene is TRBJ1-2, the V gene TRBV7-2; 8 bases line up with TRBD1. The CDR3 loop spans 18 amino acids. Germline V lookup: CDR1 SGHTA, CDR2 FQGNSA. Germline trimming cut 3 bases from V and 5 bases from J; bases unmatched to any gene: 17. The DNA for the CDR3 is TGTGCCAGCAGCTTGGCAGGGGGCGCAACGGGCTTTTTTTATGGCTACACCTTC. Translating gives CASSLAGGATGFFYGYTF.

CDR3 amino acids: CASRWGGEGNQPQHF. The CDR3 DNA sequence: TGCGCCAGCAGGTGGGGGGGAGAAGGCAATCAGCCCCAGCATTTT. The chain carries TRBV10-2 and TRBJ1-5; possibly TRBD1 for D (5 bases). Germline loops: CDR1 WSHSY, CDR2 SAAADI. The CDR3 is 15 residues long. V lost 6 bases and J 2 bases, leaving 14 bases between the germline ends.

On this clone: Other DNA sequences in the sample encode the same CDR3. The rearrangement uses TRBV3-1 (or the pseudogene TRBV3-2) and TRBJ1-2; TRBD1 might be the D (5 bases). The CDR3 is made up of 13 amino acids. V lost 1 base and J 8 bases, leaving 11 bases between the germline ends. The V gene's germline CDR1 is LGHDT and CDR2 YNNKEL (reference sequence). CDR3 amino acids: CASSQGPGRGYTF. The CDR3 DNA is TGTGCCAGCAGCCAAGGGCCAGGGAGGGGCTACACCTTC.

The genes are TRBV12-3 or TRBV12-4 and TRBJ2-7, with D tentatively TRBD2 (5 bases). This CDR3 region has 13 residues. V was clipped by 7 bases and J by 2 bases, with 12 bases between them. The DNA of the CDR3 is TGTGCCAGCAACGGCGACGGGGCCTACGAGCAGTACTTC. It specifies CASNGDGAYEQYF.

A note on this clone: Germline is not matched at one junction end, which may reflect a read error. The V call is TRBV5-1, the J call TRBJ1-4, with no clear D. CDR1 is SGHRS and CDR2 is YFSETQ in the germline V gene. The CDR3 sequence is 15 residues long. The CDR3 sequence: CASSSERQTSEKLFF. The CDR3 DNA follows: TGCGCCAGCAGTTCGGAAAGGCAAACTAGTGAAAAACTGTTTTTT.

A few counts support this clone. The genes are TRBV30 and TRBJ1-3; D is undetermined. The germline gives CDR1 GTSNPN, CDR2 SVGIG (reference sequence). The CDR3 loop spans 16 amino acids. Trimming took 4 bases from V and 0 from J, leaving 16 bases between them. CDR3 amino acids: CAWTLSRVASGNTIYF. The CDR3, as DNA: TGTGCCTGGACACTAAGCCGCGTAGCCTCTGGAAACACCATATATTTT. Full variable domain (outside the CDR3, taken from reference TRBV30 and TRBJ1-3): SQTIHQWPATLVQPVGSPLSLECTVEGTSNPNLYWYRQAAGRGLQLLFYSVGIGQISSEVPQNLSASRPQDRQFILSSKKLLLSDSGFYLCAWTLSRVASGNTIYFGEGSWLTVV.

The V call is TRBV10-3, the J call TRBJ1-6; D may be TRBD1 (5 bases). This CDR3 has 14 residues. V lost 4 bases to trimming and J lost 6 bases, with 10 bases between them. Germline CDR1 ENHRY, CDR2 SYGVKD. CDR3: CAISGGELNSPLHF. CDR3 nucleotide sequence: TGTGCCATCAGTGGGGGGGAGCTTAATTCACCCCTCCACTTT.

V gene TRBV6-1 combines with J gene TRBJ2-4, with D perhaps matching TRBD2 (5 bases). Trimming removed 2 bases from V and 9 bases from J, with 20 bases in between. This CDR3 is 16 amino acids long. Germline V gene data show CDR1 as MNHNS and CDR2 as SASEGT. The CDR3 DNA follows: TGTGCCAGCAGTGAACTCCATCCACCCCGCGAGGGCATTCAGTACTTC. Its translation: CASSELHPPREGIQYF.

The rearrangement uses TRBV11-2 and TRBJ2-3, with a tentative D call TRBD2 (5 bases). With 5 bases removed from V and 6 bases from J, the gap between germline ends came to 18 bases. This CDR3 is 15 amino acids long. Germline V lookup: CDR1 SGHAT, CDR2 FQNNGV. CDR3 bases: TGTGCCAGCAGCCGAAATGCGGGTGGTTCGGATACGCAGTATTTT. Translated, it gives CASSRNAGGSDTQYF.

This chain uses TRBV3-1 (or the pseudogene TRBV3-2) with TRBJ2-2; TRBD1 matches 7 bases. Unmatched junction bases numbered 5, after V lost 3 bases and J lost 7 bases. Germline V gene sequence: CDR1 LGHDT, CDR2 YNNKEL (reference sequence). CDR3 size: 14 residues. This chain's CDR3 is CASSHRDRRGELFF. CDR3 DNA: TGTGCCAGCAGCCACCGGGACAGACGCGGGGAGCTGTTTTTT.

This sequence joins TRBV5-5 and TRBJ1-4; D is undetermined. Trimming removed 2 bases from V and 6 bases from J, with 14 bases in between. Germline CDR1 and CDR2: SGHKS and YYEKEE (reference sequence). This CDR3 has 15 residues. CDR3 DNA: TGTGCCAGCAGCTTTCCGCTGGGGAGGGATGAAAAACTGTTTTTT. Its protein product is CASSFPLGRDEKLFF.

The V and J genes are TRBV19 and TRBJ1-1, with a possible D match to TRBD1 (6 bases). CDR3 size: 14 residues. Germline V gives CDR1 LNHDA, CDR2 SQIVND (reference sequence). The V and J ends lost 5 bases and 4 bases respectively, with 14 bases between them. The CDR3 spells CASSLPFRGTEAFF. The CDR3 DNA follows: TGTGCCAGTAGTCTTCCGTTCAGGGGCACTGAAGCTTTCTTT.

The CDR3 sequence: CATSSGDFNGDTQYF. For the CDR3, the DNA is TGCGCCACCTCCTCGGGGGACTTCAACGGAGATACGCAGTATTTT. The chain combines TRBV10-2 with TRBJ2-3; D is possibly TRBD2 (6 bases). V was trimmed by 10 bases and J by 5 bases, leaving 22 bases between them. The germline CDR1 and CDR2 sequences are WSHSY and SAAADI. This CDR3 is 15 amino acids long.

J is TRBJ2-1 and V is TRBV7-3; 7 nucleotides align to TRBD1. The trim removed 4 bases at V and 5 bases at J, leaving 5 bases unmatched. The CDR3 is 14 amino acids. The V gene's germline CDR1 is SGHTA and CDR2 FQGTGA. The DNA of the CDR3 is TGTGCCAGCAGCTCGGGACAGCACCACAATGAGCAGTTCTTC. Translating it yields CASSSGQHHNEQFF.

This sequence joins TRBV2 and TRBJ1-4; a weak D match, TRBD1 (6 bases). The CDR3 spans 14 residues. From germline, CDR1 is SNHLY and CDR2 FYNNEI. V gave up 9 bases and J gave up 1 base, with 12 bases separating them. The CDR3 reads CASTQQGTNEKLFF. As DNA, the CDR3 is TGTGCCAGTACACAACAGGGAACTAATGAAAAACTGTTTTTT.

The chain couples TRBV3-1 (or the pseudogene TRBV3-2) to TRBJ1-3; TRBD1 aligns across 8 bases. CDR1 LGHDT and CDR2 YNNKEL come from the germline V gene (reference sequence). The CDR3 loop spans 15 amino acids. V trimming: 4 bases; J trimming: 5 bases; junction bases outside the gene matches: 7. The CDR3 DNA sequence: TGTGCCAGCAGCCCCGGGACAGGACTCAGAAACACCATATATTTT. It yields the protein CASSPGTGLRNTIYF.